The sequence of this TCR beta chain was determined in a study of CD8 T cell repertoires and HIV-1 epitope variants. Looking at the study overall: The baseline condition was 1M T cells left uncultured.

Trimming took 4 bases from V and 1 from J, leaving 7 bases between them. Germline CDR1 reads MNHNY; CDR2 reads SVGAGI (reference sequence). This CDR3 comprises 13 residues. Sequenced by immunoSEQ multiplex PCR; TCRdb stores in-frame clones only, minus some. The sample lists approximately 90,000 clones, just under 75% occurring once. The receptor's source is a male donor with HIV. What was sequenced was uncultured baseline CD8+ T cells from peripheral blood mononuclear cells (PBMCs). V and J are TRBV6-6 and TRBJ1-1; no definite D call. The CDR3 reads CASSSPTNTEAFF. The CDR3 nucleotides read TGTGCCAGCAGTTCCCCCACGAACACTGAAGCTTTCTTT.